The T cell receptor (beta chain) described here comes from a study of CD8+CD57+ T cells in acquired aplastic anemia. The overall study: On average, sorted CD4+ and CD8+ cells gave 3.2 ug of DNA.

Germline V gene sequence: CDR1 LGHNA, CDR2 YNFKEQ. The ends were cut back, 4 bases at V and 0 bases at J, with 14 bases in the middle. The CDR3 is made up of 16 amino acids. Overall study results and limits: The number of CD8+ CDR3 sequences shared by patients and controls was approximately 30. Patients and healthy controls showed no significant CD8+ Simpson's diversity difference.

CDR3 and TCR beta VDJ profiling relied on a genomic DNA template. Via MiXCR, TCRdb re-called the reads, giving one row per CDR3 protein. The table records under 350,000 distinct CDR3 sequences, under 60% of them present only once. With respect to this clonotype: Its antigen is not known.

Flow cytometry had shown expanded CD8+CD57+ cells in the patients chosen for sequencing. The diagnosis in all patients was severe acquired aplastic anemia. This clonotype originated in a human donor with aplastic anemia. The rearrangement uses TRBV4-2 and TRBJ2-3; possible D gene TRBD2, 6 bases. The sequencing sample was made of sorted CD4+, CD8+, or CD8+CD57+ T cells (not recorded which) from PBMCs. CDR3 sequence reads: CASSPRASESTDTQYF. Written as DNA, the CDR3 is TGTGCCAGCAGCCCGCGGGCTAGCGAGAGCACAGATACGCAGTATTTT.